This entry describes one T cell receptor beta chain. This sample also contains other DNA sequences that code for the same CDR3. The data originate from a study of blood T cell repertoires in COVID-19. Study-level information: The United States, Italy and Spain provided the acute and convalescent COVID-19 samples. From T cells, B-cell-depleted T cells, or PBMCs came the material, which was cDNA or gDNA.

The authors' processing: Nucleated cell counts were estimated from reference gene primer amplification. Sequenced by immunoSEQ multiplex PCR; TCRdb stores in-frame clones only, minus some. Clonal size and the V and J genes are those of that table, whereas D and trimming came from the DNA. Altogether just over 250,000 clones are present, 88% being singletons, with the ten largest covering about 4.1%. The CDR3 spans 14 residues. Trimming removed 3 bases from V and 1 base from J, with 9 bases in between. CDR1 is LNHDA, CDR2 SQIVND, per germline (reference sequence). Sequencing was performed on peripheral blood. The source of this sequence is a man aged 60 to 69 who had recovered from COVID-19. The chain uses TRBV19 and TRBJ1-1; possibly TRBD1 for D (6 bases). DNA for the CDR3: TGTGCCAGTAGTATGCAGGGGACGAACACTGAAGCTTTCTTT. Its translation: CASSMQGTNTEAFF.